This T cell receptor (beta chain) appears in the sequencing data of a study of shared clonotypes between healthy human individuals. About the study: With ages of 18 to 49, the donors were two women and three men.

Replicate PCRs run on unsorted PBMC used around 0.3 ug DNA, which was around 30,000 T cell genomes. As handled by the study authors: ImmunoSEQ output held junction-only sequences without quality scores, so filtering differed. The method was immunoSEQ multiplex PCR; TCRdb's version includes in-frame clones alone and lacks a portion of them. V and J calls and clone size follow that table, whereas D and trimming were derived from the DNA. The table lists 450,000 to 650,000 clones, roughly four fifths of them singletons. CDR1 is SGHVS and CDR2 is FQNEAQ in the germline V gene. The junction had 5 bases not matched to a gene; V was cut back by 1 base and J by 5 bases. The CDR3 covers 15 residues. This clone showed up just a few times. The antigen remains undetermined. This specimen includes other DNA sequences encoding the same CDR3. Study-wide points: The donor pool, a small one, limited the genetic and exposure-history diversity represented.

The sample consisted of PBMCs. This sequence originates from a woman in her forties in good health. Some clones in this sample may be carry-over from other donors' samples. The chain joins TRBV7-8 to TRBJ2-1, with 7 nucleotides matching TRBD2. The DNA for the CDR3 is TGTGCCAGCAGCTTAGTGGCGGGGGAGAACAATGAGCAGTTCTTC. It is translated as CASSLVAGENNEQFF.